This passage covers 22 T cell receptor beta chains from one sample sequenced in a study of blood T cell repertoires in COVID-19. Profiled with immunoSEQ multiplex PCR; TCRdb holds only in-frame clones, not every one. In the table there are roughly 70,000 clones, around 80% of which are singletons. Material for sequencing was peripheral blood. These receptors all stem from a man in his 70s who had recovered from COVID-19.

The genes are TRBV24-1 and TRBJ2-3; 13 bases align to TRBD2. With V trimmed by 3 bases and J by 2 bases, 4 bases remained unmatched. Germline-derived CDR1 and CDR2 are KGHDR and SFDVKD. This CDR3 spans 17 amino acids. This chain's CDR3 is CATSDTGTSGVTDTQYF. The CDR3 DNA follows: TGTGCCACCAGTGATACCGGGACTAGCGGGGTCACAGATACGCAGTATTTT.

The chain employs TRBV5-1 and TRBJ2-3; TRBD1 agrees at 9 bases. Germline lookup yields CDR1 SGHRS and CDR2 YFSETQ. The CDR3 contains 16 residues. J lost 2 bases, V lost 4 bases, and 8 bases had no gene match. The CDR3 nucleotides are TGCGCCAGCAGCACTACCGGGACAGGGTACACAGATACGCAGTATTTT. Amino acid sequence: CASSTTGTGYTDTQYF.

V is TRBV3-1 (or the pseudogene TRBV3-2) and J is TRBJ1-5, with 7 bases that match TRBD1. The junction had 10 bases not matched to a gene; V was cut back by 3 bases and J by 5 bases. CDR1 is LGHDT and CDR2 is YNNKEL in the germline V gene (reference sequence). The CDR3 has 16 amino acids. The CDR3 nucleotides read TGTGCCAGCAGCCATTCGTCAGGAGGGGGCGATCAGCCCCAGCATTTT. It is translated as CASSHSSGGGDQPQHF.

CDR3: CASSPGLTEAQNTQYF. The CDR3 DNA is TGCGCCAGCAGTCCGGGACTAACGGAAGCACAGAATACGCAGTATTTT. The chain couples TRBV4-1 to TRBJ2-3, with TRBD2 identical over 7 bases. CDR1 MGHRA and CDR2 YSYEKL come from the germline V gene. The CDR3 spans 16 residues. With 6 bases clipped from V and 7 bases from J, the junction kept 16 bases outside the gene matches.

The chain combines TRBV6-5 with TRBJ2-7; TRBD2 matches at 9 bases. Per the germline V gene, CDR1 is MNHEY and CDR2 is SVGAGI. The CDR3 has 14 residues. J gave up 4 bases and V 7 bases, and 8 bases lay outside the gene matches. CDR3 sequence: CASTLSGSLYEQYF. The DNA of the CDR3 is TGTGCCAGCACCCTTAGCGGGAGTCTTTACGAGCAGTACTTC.

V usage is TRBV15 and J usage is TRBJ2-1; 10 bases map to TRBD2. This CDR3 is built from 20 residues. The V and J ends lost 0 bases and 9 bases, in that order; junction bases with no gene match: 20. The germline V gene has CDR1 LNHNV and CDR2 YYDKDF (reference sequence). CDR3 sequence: CATSRDGPNSGRQFSSEQFF. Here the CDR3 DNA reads TGTGCCACCAGCAGAGATGGCCCAAATAGCGGGAGGCAATTTTCGAGTGAGCAGTTCTTC.

CDR3 sequence (DNA): TGTGCCAGCAGCACTCTAGCGGGGTCGAGCCTACCGCAGTATTTT. This gives the protein CASSTLAGSSLPQYF. The chain uses TRBV11-3 and TRBJ2-3, with 9 bases fitting TRBD2. The V gene end was trimmed by 5 bases and the J gene end by 10 bases; junction bases not matched to a gene: 13. Germline V CDR1 and CDR2: SGHNT, YENEEA. CDR3 length: 15 residues.

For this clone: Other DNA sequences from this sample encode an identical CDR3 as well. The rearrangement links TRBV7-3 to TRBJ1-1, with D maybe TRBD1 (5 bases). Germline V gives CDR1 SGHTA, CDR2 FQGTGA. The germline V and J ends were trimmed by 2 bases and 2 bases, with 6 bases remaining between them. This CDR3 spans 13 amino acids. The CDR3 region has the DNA TGTGCCAGCAGCTTAGACAGAAACACTGAAGCTTTCTTT. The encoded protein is CASSLDRNTEAFF.

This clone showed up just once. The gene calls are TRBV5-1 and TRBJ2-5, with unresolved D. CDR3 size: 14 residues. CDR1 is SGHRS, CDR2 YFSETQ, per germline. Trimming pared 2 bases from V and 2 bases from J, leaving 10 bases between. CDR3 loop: CASSFPGQQETQYF. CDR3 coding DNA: TGCGCCAGCAGCTTTCCAGGTCAGCAAGAGACCCAGTACTTC.

CDR3 sequence (DNA): TGCGCCAGCAAAACTACCGGGGGACCCGGGGAGCTGTTTTTT. It is translated as CASKTTGGPGELFF. The chain is built from TRBV5-1 and TRBJ2-2; D may be TRBD2 (6 bases). From germline, CDR1 is SGHRS and CDR2 YFSETQ. Trimming removed 6 bases from V and 6 bases from J, with 15 bases in between. The CDR3 is made up of 14 amino acids.

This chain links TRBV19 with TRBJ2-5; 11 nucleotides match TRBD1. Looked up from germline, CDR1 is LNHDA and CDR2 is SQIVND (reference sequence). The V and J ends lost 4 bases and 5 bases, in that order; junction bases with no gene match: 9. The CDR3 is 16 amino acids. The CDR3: CASSSGQGARGETQYF. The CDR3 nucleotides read TGTGCCAGTAGTAGCGGACAGGGGGCGAGGGGCGAGACCCAGTACTTC.

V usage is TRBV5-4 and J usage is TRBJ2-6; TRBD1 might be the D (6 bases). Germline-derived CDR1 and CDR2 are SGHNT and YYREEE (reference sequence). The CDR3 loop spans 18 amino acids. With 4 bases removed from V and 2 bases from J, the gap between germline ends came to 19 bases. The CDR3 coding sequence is TGTGCCAGCAGCATACAAACTAGGACAGATCCTGGGGCCAACGTCCTGACTTTC. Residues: CASSIQTRTDPGANVLTF.

The CDR3 sequence: CASSIIGTGDTEAFF. The CDR3 DNA reads TGCGCCAGCAGCATCATTGGGACAGGGGACACTGAAGCTTTCTTT. The genes are TRBV5-1 and TRBJ1-1, with TRBD1 matching 10 bases. Germline assignment: CDR1 SGHRS and CDR2 YFSETQ. The ends lost 4 bases at V and 3 bases at J; junction bases unmatched: 6. The CDR3 spans 15 residues.

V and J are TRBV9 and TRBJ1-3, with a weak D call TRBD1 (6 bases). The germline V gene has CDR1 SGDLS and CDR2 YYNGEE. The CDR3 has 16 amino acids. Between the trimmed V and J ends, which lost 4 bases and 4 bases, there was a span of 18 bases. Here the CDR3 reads CASSPFGGAKGNTIYF. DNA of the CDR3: TGTGCCAGCAGCCCATTTGGGGGGGCAAAGGGAAACACCATATATTTT.

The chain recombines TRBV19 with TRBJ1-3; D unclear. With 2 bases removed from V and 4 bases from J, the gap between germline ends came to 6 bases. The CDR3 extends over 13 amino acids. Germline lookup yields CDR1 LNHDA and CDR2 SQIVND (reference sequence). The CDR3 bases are TGTGCCAGTAGTATAACAGAAGGAAACACCATATATTTT. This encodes CASSITEGNTIYF.

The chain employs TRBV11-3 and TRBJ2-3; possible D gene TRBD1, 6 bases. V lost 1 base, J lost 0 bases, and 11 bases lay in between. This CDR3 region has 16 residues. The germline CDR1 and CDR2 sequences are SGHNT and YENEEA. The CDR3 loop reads CASSLGVGASTDTQYF. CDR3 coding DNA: TGTGCCAGCAGCTTAGGGGTGGGGGCTAGCACAGATACGCAGTATTTT.

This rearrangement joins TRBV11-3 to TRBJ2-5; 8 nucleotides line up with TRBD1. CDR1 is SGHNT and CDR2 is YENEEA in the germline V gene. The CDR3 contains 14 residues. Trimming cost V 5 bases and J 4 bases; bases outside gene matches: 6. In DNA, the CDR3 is TGTGCCAGCAGCCTAAGGACAGGGACAGAGACCCAGTACTTC. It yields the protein CASSLRTGTETQYF.

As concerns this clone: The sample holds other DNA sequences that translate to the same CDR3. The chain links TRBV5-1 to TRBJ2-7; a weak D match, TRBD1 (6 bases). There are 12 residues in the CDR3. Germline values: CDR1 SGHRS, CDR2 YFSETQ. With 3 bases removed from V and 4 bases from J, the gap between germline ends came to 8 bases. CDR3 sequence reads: CASSSQGYEQYF. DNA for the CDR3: TGCGCCAGCAGCTCCCAGGGGTACGAGCAGTACTTC.

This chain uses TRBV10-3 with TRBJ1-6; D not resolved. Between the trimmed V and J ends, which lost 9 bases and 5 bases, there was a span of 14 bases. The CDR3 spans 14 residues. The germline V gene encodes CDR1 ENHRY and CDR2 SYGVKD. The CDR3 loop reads CAIRQRENNSPLHF. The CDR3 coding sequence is TGTGCCATTCGGCAGAGGGAGAATAATTCACCCCTCCACTTT.

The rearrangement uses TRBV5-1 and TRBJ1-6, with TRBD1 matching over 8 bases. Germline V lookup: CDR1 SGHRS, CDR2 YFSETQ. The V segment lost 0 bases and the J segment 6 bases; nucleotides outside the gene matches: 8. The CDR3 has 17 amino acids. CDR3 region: CASSLGQGFESNSPLHF. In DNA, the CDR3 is TGCGCCAGCAGCTTGGGACAGGGGTTCGAGTCTAATTCACCCCTCCACTTT.

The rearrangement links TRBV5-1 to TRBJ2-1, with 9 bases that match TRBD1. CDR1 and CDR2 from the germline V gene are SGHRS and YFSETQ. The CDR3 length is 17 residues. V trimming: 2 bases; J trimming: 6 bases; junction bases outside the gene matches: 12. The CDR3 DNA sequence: TGCGCCAGCAGCTTTCGCCCGGGACAGGGAGAATTCAATGAGCAGTTCTTC. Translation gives CASSFRPGQGEFNEQFF.

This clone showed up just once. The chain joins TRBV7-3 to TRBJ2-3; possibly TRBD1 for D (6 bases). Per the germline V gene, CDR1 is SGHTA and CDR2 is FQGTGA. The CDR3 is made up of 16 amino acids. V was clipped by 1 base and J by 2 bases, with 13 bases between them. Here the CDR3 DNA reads TGTGCCAGCAGCTTAATGGGGACATTATTCACAGATACGCAGTATTTT. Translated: CASSLMGTLFTDTQYF.